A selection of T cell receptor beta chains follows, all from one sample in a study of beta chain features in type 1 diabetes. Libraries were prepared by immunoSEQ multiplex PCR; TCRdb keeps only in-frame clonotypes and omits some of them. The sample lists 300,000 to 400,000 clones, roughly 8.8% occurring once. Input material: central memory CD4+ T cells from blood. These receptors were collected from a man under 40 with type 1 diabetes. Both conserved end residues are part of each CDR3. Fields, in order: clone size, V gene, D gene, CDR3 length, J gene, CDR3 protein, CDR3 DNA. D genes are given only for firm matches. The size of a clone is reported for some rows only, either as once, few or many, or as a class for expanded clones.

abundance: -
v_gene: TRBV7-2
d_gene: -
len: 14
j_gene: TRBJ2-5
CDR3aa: CASSPGGPQETQYF
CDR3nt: TGTGCCAGCAGCCCGGGGGGCCCGCAAGAGACCCAGTACTTC

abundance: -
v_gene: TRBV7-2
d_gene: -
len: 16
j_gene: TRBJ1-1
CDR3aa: CASSLVVVRANTEAFF
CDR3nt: TGTGCCAGCAGCTTAGTCGTTGTCAGGGCGAACACTGAAGCTTTCTTT

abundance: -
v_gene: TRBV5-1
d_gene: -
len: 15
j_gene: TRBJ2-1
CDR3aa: CASSWTQSSYNEQFF
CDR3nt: TGCGCCAGCAGCTGGACACAAAGCTCCTACAATGAGCAGTTCTTC

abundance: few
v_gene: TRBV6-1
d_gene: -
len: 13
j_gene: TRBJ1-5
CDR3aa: CASSEGLRQPQHF
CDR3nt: TGTGCCAGCAGTGAAGGGTTAAGGCAGCCCCAGCATTTT

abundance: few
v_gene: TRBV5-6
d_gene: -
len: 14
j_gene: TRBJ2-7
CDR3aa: CASTQRGGSYEQYF
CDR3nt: TGTGCCAGCACCCAAAGAGGGGGTTCCTACGAGCAGTACTTC

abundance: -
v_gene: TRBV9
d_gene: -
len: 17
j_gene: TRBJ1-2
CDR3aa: CASSVGPPGRRMSGYTF
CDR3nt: TGTGCCAGCAGCGTAGGGCCTCCGGGACGGCGTATGTCGGGCTACACCTTC

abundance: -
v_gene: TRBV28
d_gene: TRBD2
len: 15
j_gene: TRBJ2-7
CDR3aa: CASSLRGTSGYEQYF
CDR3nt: TGTGCCAGCAGCTTACGGGGGACTAGCGGCTACGAGCAGTACTTC

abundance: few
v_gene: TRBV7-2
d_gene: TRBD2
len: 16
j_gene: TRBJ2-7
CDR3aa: CASSLALAGGPDEQYF
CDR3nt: TGTGCCAGCAGCTTAGCTCTGGCGGGGGGGCCGGACGAGCAGTACTTC

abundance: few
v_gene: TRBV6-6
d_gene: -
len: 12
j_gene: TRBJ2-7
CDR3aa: CASSYLDHEQYF
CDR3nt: TGTGCCAGCAGTTACTTGGACCACGAGCAGTACTTC

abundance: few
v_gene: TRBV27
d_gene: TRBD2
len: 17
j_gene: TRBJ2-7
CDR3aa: CASSLSKPLAGGREQYF
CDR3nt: TGTGCCAGCAGTTTATCGAAGCCCTTAGCGGGGGGGCGTGAGCAGTACTTC

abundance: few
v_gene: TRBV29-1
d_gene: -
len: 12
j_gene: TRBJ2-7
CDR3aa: CSVSLNRDEQYF
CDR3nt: TGCAGCGTCTCCCTCAACCGGGACGAGCAGTACTTC

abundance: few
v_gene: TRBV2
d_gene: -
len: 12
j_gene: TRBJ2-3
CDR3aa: CASTEGGDTQYF
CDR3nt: TGTGCCAGCACCGAGGGGGGAGATACGCAGTATTTT

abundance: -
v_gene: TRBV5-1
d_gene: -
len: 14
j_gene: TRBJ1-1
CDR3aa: CASSEPDGSNEAFF
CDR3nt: TGCGCCAGCAGCGAGCCGGACGGTTCGAATGAAGCTTTCTTT

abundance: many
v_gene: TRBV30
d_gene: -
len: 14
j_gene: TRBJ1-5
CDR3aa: CAWRGQGYNQPQHF
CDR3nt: TGTGCCTGGAGAGGGCAGGGCTACAATCAGCCCCAGCATTTT

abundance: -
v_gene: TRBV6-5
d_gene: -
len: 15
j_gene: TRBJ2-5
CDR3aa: CASSYSVVGGQTQYF
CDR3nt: TGTGCCAGCAGTTACTCGGTTGTAGGGGGACAGACCCAGTACTTC

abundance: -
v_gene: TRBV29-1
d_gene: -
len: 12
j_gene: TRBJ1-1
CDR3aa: CSVVPGRSKAFF
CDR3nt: TGCAGCGTTGTCCCGGGACGGTCCAAAGCTTTCTTT